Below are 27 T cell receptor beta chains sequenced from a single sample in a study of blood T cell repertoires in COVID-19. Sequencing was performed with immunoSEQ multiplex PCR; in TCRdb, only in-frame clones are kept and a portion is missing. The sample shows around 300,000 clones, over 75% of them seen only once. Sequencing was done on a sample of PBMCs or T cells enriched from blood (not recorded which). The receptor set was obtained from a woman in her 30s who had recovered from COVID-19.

CDR3 in DNA: TGCGCCAGCAGCTTGGACAGTGGAAAGGAAGAACTGTTTTTT. Its protein product is CASSLDSGKEELFF. The V gene is TRBV5-1, the J gene TRBJ1-4; the D is unclear. The CDR3 has 14 amino acids. Germline assignment: CDR1 SGHRS and CDR2 YFSETQ. V dropped 0 bases and J dropped 12 bases, with 15 bases sitting between them.

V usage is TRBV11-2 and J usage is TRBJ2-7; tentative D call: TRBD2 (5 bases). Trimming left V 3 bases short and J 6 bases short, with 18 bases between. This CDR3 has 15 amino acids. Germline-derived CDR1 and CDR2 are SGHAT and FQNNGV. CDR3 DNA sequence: TGTGCCAGCAGCTTTCGCAGACTATATCCTAGCGAGCAGTACTTC. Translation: CASSFRRLYPSEQYF.

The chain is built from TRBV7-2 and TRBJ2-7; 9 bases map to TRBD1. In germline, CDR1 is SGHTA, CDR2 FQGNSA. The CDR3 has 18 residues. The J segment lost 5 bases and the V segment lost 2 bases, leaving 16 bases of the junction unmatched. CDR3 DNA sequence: TGTGCCAGCAGCTTATTAGGGTTAGTTGGACAGGGGCTAGACGAGCAGTACTTC. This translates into CASSLLGLVGQGLDEQYF. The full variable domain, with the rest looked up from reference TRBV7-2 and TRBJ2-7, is GAGVSQSPSNKVTEKGKDVELRCDPISGHTALYWYRQSLGQGLEFLIYFQGNSAPDKSGLPSDRFSAERTGGSVSTLTIQRTQQEDSAVYLCASSLLGLVGQGLDEQYFGPGTRLTVT.

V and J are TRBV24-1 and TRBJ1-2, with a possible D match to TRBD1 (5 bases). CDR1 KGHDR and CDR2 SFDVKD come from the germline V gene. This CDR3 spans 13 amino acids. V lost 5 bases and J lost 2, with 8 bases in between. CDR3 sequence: CATSAGGNYGYTF. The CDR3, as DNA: TGTGCCACCAGTGCCGGGGGGAACTATGGCTACACCTTC.

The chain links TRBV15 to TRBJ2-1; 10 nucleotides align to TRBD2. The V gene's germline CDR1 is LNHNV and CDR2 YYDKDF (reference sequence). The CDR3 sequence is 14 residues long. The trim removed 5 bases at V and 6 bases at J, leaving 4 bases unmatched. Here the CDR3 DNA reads TGTGCCACCAGCCATAGCGGGGGGACCAATGAGCAGTTCTTC. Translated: CATSHSGGTNEQFF.

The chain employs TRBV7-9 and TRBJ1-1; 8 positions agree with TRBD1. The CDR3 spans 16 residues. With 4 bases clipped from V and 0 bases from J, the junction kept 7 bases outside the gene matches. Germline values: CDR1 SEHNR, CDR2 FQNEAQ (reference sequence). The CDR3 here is CASSSDQGALNTEAFF. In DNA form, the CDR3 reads TGTGCCAGCAGCTCAGACCAGGGGGCTCTGAACACTGAAGCTTTCTTT. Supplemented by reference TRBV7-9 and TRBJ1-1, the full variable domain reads DTGVSQNPRHKITKRGQNVTFRCDPISEHNRLYWYRQTLGQGPEFLTYFQNEAQLEKSRLLSDRFSAERPKGSFSTLEIQRTEQGDSAMYLCASSSDQGALNTEAFFGQGTRLTVV.

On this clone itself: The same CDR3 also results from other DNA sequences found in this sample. CDR3: CASSPGQVNTEAFF. The CDR3 bases are TGTGCCAGCTCACCGGGACAGGTGAACACTGAAGCTTTCTTT. This rearrangement joins TRBV18 to TRBJ1-1; 8 nucleotides match TRBD1. Germline CDR1 is KGHSH and CDR2 is LQKENI. After removal of 3 bases from V and 0 bases from J, the junction contained 0 bases not matched to a gene. The CDR3 has 14 residues. The full variable domain, rest sourced from reference TRBV18 and TRBJ1-1, is NAGVMQNPRHLVRRRGQEARLRCSPMKGHSHVYWYRQLPEEGLKFMVYLQKENIIDESGMPKERFSAEFPKEGPSILRIQQVVRGDSAAYFCASSPGQVNTEAFFGQGTRLTVV.

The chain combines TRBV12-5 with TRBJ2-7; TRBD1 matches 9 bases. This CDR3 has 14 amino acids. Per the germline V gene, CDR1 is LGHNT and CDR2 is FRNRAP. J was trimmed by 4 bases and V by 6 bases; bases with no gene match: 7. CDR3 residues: CASGTGQGDYEQYF. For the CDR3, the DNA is TGTGCTAGTGGCACGGGACAGGGAGATTACGAGCAGTACTTC. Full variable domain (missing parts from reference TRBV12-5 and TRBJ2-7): DARVTQTPRHKVTEMGQEVTMRCQPILGHNTVFWYRQTMMQGLELLAYFRNRAPLDDSGMPKDRFSAEMPDATLATLKIQPSEPRDSAVYFCASGTGQGDYEQYFGPGTRLTVT.

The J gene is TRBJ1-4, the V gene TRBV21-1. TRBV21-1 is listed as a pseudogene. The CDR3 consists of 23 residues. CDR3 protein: CASSNDVSFIPGTRIGTNEKLFF. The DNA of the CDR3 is TGTGCCAGCAGCAACGACGTCTCATTCATTCCGGGAACGAGGATTGGAACTAATGAAAAACTGTTTTTT.

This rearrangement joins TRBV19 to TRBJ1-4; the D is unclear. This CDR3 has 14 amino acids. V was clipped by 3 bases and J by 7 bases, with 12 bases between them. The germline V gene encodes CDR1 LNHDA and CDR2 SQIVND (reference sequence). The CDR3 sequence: CASSIGSGSEKLFF. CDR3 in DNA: TGTGCCAGTAGTATCGGGTCTGGGAGTGAAAAACTGTTTTTT.

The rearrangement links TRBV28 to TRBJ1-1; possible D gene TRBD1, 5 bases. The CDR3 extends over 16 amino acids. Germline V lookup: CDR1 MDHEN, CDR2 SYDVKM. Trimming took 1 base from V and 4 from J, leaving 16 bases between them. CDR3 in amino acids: CASSLYRYSGGTEAFF. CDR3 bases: TGTGCCAGCAGTTTATATCGGTATTCGGGGGGCACTGAAGCTTTCTTT.

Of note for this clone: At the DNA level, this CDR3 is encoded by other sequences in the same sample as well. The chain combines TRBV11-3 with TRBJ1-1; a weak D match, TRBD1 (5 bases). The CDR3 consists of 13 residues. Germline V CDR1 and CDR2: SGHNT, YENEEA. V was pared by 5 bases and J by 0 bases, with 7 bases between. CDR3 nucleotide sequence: TGTGCCAGCAGCCGGGGGGTGAACACTGAAGCTTTCTTT. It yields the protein CASSRGVNTEAFF.

The CDR3 region is CASSQAGGGELFF. DNA for the CDR3: TGTGCCAGCAGCCAGGCAGGGGGCGGGGAGCTGTTTTTT. The V gene is TRBV4-2, the J gene TRBJ2-2, with 7 bases fitting TRBD1. This CDR3 contains 13 residues. CDR1 and CDR2 (germline): LGHNA, YNFKEQ. V shed 3 bases, J shed 7 bases, and the junction held 2 bases outside the gene matches.

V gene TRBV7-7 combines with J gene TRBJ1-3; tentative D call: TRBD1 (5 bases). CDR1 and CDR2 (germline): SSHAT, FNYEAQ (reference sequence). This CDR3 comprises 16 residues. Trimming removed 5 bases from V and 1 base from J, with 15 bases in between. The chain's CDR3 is CASSPILTVSGNTIYF. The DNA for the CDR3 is TGTGCCAGCAGCCCGATTCTGACAGTTTCTGGAAACACCATATATTTT.

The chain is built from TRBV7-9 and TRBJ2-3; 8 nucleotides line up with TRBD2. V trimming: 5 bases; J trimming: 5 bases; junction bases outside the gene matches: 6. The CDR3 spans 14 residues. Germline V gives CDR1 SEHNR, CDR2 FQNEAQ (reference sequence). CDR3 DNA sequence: TGTGCCAGCAGCGCCGGGCGGGGGGAAGATACGCAGTATTTT. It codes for CASSAGRGEDTQYF.

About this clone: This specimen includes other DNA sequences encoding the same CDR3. The CDR3 nucleotides are TGCGCCAGCAGCTTGGCCGGACAGGGTCCAGATACGCAGTATTTT. Translating it yields CASSLAGQGPDTQYF. The V gene is TRBV5-1, the J gene TRBJ2-3; the match to TRBD1 covers 8 bases. CDR3 size: 15 residues. The V gene's germline CDR1 is SGHRS and CDR2 YFSETQ. Germline trimming cut 0 bases from V and 4 bases from J; bases unmatched to any gene: 4. The full variable domain, rest sourced from reference TRBV5-1 and TRBJ2-3, is KAGVTQTPRYLIKTRGQQVTLSCSPISGHRSVSWYQQTPGQGLQFLFEYFSETQRNKGNFPGRFSGRQFSNSRSEMNVSTLELGDSALYLCASSLAGQGPDTQYFGPGTRLTVL.

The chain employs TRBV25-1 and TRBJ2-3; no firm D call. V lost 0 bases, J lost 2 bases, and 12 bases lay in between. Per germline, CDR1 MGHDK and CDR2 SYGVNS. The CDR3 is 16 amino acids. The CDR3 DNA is TGTGCCAGCAGTGAATACTTTTACGGGTCCACAGATACGCAGTATTTT. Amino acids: CASSEYFYGSTDTQYF.

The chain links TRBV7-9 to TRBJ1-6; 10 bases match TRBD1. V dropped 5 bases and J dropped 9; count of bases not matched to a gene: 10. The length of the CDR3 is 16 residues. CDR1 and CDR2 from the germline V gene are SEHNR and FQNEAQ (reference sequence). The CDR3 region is CASSTTPGQGPSPLHF. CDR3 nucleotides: TGTGCCAGCAGCACTACCCCGGGACAGGGGCCTTCACCCCTCCACTTT.

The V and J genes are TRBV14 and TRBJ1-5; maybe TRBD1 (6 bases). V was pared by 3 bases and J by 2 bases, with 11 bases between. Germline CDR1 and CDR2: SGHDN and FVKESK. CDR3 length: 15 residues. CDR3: CASSHGGAGNQPQHF. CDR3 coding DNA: TGTGCCAGCAGCCACGGGGGGGCTGGCAATCAGCCCCAGCATTTT.

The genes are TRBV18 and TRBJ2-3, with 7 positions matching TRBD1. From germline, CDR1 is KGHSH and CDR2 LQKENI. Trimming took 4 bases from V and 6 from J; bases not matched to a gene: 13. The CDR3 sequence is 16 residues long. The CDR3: CASSRPRTGALDTQYF. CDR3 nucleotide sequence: TGTGCCAGCTCACGACCACGTACAGGGGCCCTTGATACGCAGTATTTT.

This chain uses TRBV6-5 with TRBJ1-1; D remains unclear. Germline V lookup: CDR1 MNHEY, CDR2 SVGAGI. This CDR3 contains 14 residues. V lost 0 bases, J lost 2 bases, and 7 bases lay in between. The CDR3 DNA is TGTGCCAGCAGTTACTCCAGATACAACACTGAAGCTTTCTTT. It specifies CASSYSRYNTEAFF.

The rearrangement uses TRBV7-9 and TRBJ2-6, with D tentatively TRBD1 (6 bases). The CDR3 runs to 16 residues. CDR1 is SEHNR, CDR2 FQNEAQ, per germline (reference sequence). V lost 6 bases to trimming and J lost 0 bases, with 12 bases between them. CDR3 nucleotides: TGTGCCAGCAGGCGCACAGGGTTCTCTGGGGCCAACGTCCTGACTTTC. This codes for CASRRTGFSGANVLTF. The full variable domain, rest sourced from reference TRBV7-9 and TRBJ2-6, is DTGVSQNPRHKITKRGQNVTFRCDPISEHNRLYWYRQTLGQGPEFLTYFQNEAQLEKSRLLSDRFSAERPKGSFSTLEIQRTEQGDSAMYLCASRRTGFSGANVLTFGAGSRLTVL.

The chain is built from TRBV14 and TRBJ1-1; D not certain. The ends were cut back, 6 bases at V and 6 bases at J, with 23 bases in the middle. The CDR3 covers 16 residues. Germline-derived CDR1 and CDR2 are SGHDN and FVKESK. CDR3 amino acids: CASSSSRLFSLSEAFF. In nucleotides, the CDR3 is TGTGCCAGCAGTTCATCGAGACTTTTCTCACTCTCTGAAGCTTTCTTT.

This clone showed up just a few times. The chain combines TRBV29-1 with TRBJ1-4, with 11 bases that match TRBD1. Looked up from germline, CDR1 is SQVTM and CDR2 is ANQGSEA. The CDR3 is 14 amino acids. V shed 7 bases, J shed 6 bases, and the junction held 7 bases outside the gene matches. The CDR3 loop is CSARPGQGDEKLFF. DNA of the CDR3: TGCAGCGCTCGCCCGGGACAGGGGGATGAAAAACTGTTTTTT.

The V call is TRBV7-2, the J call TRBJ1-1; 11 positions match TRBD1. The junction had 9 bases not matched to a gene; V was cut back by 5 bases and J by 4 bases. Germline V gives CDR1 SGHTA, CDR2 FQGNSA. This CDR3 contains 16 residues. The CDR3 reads CASSLGQGALGTEAFF. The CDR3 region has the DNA TGTGCCAGCAGCCTTGGACAGGGGGCTTTGGGCACTGAAGCTTTCTTT.

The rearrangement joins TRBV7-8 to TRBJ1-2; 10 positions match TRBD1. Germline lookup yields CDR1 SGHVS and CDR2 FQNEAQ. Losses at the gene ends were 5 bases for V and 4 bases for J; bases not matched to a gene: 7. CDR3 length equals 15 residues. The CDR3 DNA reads TGTGCCAGCAGCCCTCTGGGACAGGGGATCTATGGCTACACCTTC. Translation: CASSPLGQGIYGYTF.

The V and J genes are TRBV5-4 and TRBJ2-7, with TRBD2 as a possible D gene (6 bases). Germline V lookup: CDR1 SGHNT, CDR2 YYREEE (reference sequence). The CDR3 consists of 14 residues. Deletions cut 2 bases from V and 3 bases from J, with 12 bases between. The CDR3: CASSLIAGSYEQYF. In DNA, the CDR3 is TGTGCCAGCAGCTTAATTGCGGGGAGCTACGAGCAGTACTTC. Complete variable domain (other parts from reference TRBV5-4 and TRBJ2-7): ETGVTQSPTHLIKTRGQQVTLRCSSQSGHNTVSWYQQALGQGPQFIFQYYREEENGRGNFPPRFSGLQFPNYSSELNVNALELDDSALYLCASSLIAGSYEQYFGPGTRLTVT.